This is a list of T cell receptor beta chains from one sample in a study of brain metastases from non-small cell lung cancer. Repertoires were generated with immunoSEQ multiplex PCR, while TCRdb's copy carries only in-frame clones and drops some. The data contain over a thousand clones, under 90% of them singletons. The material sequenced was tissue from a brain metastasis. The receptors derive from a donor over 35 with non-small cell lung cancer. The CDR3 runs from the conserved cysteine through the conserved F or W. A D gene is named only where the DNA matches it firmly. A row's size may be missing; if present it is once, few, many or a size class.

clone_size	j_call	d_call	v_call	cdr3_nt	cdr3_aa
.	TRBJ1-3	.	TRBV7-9	TGTGCCAGCAGCTCCGCCCCTGTACAGACCTCTGGAAACACCATATATTTT	CASSSAPVQTSGNTIYF
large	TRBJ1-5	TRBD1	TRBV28	TGTGCCAGCCAAAACAGGGGAAATCAGCCCCAGCATTTT	CASQNRGNQPQHF
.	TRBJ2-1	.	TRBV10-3	TGTGCCATCAGTGAGGACCGGAGCTCCTACAATGAGCAGTTCTTC	CAISEDRSSYNEQFF
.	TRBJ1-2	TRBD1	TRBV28	TGTGCCAGCAGGTTACAGGGGAGTTGGGATGGCTACACCTTC	CASRLQGSWDGYTF
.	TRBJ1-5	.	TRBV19	TGTGCCAGTCGAAACCTCCGGGACAATAATTATAGCAATCAGCCCCAGCATTTT	CASRNLRDNNYSNQPQHF
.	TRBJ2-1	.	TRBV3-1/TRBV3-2	TGTGCCAGCAGCTCAACAGGGGAGCAGTTCTTC	CASSSTGEQFF
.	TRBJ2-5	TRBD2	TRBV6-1	TGTGCCAGCAGTGAAGGCATCGGGGGGGCTGGCGGGACCCAGTACTTC	CASSEGIGGAGGTQYF
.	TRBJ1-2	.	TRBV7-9	TGTGCCAGCAGCTTAGGGCACAGTTCAGCTAACTATGGCTACACCTTC	CASSLGHSSANYGYTF
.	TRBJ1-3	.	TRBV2	TGTGCCAGCAGTGGTGGCAGGGGATCGGGAAACACCATATATTTT	CASSGGRGSGNTIYF
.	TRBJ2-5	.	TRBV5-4	TGTGCCAGCAGCGGAGCCGGGGGAACAAAAGAGACCCAGTACTTC	CASSGAGGTKETQYF
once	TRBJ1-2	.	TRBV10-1	TGCGCCAGCAGTGAGAACAGTAACTATAGCTACACCTTC	CASSENSNYSYTF
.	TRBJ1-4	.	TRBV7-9	TGTGCCAGCAGCTTTCGAGGTACCATTCTTGAAAAACTGTTTTTT	CASSFRGTILEKLFF
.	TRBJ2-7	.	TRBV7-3	TGTGCCAGCAGCTTGATCACTCCAGGCTACGAGCAGTACTTC	CASSLITPGYEQYF
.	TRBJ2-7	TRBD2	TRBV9	TGTGCCAGCAGCATAGCGGGATCCAGCTACGAGCAGTACTTC	CASSIAGSSYEQYF
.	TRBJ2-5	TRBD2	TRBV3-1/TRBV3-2	TGTGCCAGCAGCGCAACTAGCGGGGGGGGCCCCCAGTACTTC	CASSATSGGGPQYF
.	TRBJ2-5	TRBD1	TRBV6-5	TGTGCCACCACGGACAGGGACACCCAAGAGACCCAGTACTTC	CATTDRDTQETQYF
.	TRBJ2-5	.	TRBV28	TGTGCCAGCACCCAGCAGAACCAAGAGACCCAGTACTTC	CASTQQNQETQYF